Below are 28 T cell receptor beta chains sequenced from a single sample in a study of vaccination and CD4 T cells after COVID-19. These receptors' antigens are unknown. Treatment given: approximately 9-day PBMC culture with coronavirus spike peptide pools or control peptides (ViraFEST assay). Sequencing of cultured CD4+ T cell DNA used the Oncomine TCR Beta short-read assay. From the PCR reads, TCRdb called clonotypes with MiXCR, one entry per CDR3 protein. The table includes around 20,000 distinct CDR3 sequences, 40% to 60% detected once. Sequences were derived from CD4+ T cells from blood, cultured in vitro, sampled before SARS-CoV-2 vaccination. The receptors derive from a human donor who had recovered from COVID-19.

This clonotype was found a few times. The V and J genes are TRBV28 and TRBJ1-6, with 7 nucleotides matching TRBD1. Germline CDR1 MDHEN, CDR2 SYDVKM. This CDR3 region has 15 residues. The V and J ends lost 6 bases and 4 bases, in that order; junction bases with no gene match: 6. The CDR3: CASSQGQVYNSPLHF. In DNA, the CDR3 is TGTGCCAGCAGCCAAGGACAGGTTTATAATTCACCCCTCCACTTT.

This clonotype came up a few times. The V and J genes are TRBV20-1 and TRBJ2-1, with 10 bases fitting TRBD2. The junction had 14 bases not matched to a gene; V was cut back by 6 bases and J by 9 bases. Germline values: CDR1 DFQATT, CDR2 SNEGSKA (reference sequence). The CDR3 consists of 15 residues. The CDR3 protein is CSANGGLAVGGEQFF. CDR3 bases: TGCAGTGCCAACGGCGGACTAGCGGTCGGGGGTGAGCAGTTCTTC.

The chain's CDR3 is CASSILGTSTSEAFF. CDR3 bases: TGTGCCAGTAGTATCCTTGGGACATCTACCTCTGAAGCTTTCTTT. The chain is built from TRBV19 and TRBJ1-1; D perhaps matches TRBD1 (6 bases). CDR3 length: 15 residues. V was cut by 3 bases and J by 6 bases, with 17 bases left in between. Germline values: CDR1 LNHDA, CDR2 SQIVND (reference sequence).

The table lists this clonotype with a few counts. The V call is TRBV20-1, the J call TRBJ1-5; D might be TRBD1 (6 bases). Germline V CDR1 and CDR2: DFQATT, SNEGSKA (reference sequence). V was pared by 7 bases and J by 2 bases, with 15 bases between. This CDR3 spans 14 amino acids. CDR3 sequence (DNA): TGCAGTGGTGAAGCAGGGGTCGGCAATCAGCCCCAGCATTTT. It codes for CSGEAGVGNQPQHF.

This rearrangement joins TRBV10-3 to TRBJ1-2, with D unclear. Deletions cut 0 bases from V and 7 bases from J, with 9 bases between. The CDR3 consists of 13 residues. Germline values: CDR1 ENHRY, CDR2 SYGVKD. The CDR3 region is CAISESLGFGYTF. DNA for the CDR3: TGTGCCATCAGTGAGTCGTTGGGTTTTGGCTACACCTTC.

The V call is TRBV10-1, the J call TRBJ1-2; TRBD1 is a possible D gene (6 bases). The length of the CDR3 is 12 residues. CDR1 is WNHNN, CDR2 SYGVQD, per germline (reference sequence). V gave up 8 bases and J gave up 5 bases, with 12 bases separating them. The CDR3, as DNA: TGCGCCAGCCAAGACGGACAGTATGGCTACACCTTC. Protein sequence: CASQDGQYGYTF.

The rearrangement joins TRBV4-2 to TRBJ2-7; 13 bases match TRBD2. The CDR3 has 15 amino acids. CDR1 is LGHNA, CDR2 YNFKEQ, per germline. J was trimmed by 3 bases and V by 5 bases; bases with no gene match: 4. CDR3 nucleotides: TGTGCCAGCAGCGTGGGGACTAGCGGGGACTACGAGCAGTACTTC. Its protein is CASSVGTSGDYEQYF.

The gene calls are TRBV12-3 or TRBV12-4 and TRBJ2-5, with 8 bases lining up with TRBD2. J gave up 0 bases and V 3 bases, and 3 bases lay outside the gene matches. This CDR3 has 15 amino acids. Written as DNA, the CDR3 is TGTGCCAGCAGTTTTGGGCGGGAGGACCAAGAGACCCAGTACTTC. This gives the protein CASSFGREDQETQYF.

The chain uses TRBV6-1 and TRBJ1-1; no reliable D call. The CDR3 length is 12 residues. From germline, CDR1 is MNHNS and CDR2 SASEGT. Trimming shortened V by 5 bases and J by 5 bases, and 9 bases separated the two germline ends. The CDR3 spells CASSPGRTEAFF. The CDR3 region has the DNA TGTGCCAGCAGTCCCGGGAGGACTGAAGCTTTCTTT.

The CDR3 bases are TGTGCCAGTAGTGCCTCCTCAGGGCCCGCGACTGAAGCTTTCTTT. It yields the protein CASSASSGPATEAFF. The chain couples TRBV19 to TRBJ1-1; D might be TRBD1 (5 bases). The germline V and J ends were trimmed by 5 bases and 5 bases, with 18 bases remaining between them. The CDR3 is made up of 15 amino acids. The germline V gene has CDR1 LNHDA and CDR2 SQIVND (reference sequence).

J is TRBJ2-5 and V is TRBV15; D unclear. Deletions cut 1 base from V and 4 bases from J, with 13 bases between. CDR3 length: 15 amino acids. Germline V lookup: CDR1 LNHNV, CDR2 YYDKDF (reference sequence). This chain's CDR3 is CATSRATQYAETQYF. The CDR3 DNA sequence: TGTGCCACCAGCAGAGCGACACAGTATGCAGAGACCCAGTACTTC.

The chain has TRBV2 and TRBJ2-5, with TRBD1 as a possible D gene (5 bases). This CDR3 is built from 16 residues. Germline-derived CDR1 and CDR2 are SNHLY and FYNNEI. The V gene lost 2 bases and the J gene lost 7 bases, with 20 bases spanning the gap. DNA for the CDR3: TGTGCCAGCAGTGAATTTCCAGGGCCTCTATACCCGACCCAGTACTTC. Encoded protein: CASSEFPGPLYPTQYF.

The chain carries TRBV29-1 and TRBJ2-3; 10 positions match TRBD2. The length of the CDR3 is 18 residues. Germline CDR1 is SQVTM and CDR2 is ANQGSEA. Trimming removed 7 bases from V and 4 bases from J; junction bases left unmatched: 20. The CDR3 protein is CSAQHWGSGRGSADTQYF. The CDR3 DNA is TGCAGCGCCCAGCACTGGGGCAGCGGGAGGGGGAGCGCAGATACGCAGTATTTT.

The genes are TRBV20-1 and TRBJ2-2; possible D gene TRBD2, 5 bases. The CDR3 contains 15 residues. Trimming cost V 6 bases and J 8 bases, with 22 bases left between them. CDR1 and CDR2 (germline): DFQATT, SNEGSKA (reference sequence). CDR3 protein: CSAKRGHPEVGELFF. The DNA of the CDR3 is TGCAGTGCCAAAAGAGGGCATCCAGAGGTTGGGGAGCTGTTTTTT.

The chain employs TRBV20-1 and TRBJ1-5; unclear D gene. The CDR3 totals 13 residues. From germline, CDR1 is DFQATT and CDR2 SNEGSKA (reference sequence). Deletions cut 6 bases from V and 2 bases from J, with 11 bases between. The CDR3 here is CSASLGGNQPQHF. In DNA, the CDR3 is TGCAGTGCCAGCTTGGGTGGCAATCAGCCCCAGCATTTT.

This chain connects TRBV2 to TRBJ2-7; D may be TRBD1 (6 bases). Germline-derived CDR1 and CDR2 are SNHLY and FYNNEI. V shed 6 bases and J shed 9 bases, with 18 bases lying between them. This CDR3 is built from 13 residues. The DNA for the CDR3 is TGTGCCAGCAGGGGATCTGGACAGCCAGTGCAGTACTTC. Its translation is CASRGSGQPVQYF.

The chain links TRBV7-9 to TRBJ2-2, with 10 positions matching TRBD2. Losses at the gene ends were 7 bases for V and 6 bases for J; bases not matched to a gene: 11. Per the germline V gene, CDR1 is SEHNR and CDR2 is FQNEAQ (reference sequence). The CDR3 totals 16 residues. CDR3 nucleotide sequence: TGTGCCAGCATCGCTAGCGGGAGAATTAGTTCCGGGGAGCTGTTTTTT. Translation gives CASIASGRISSGELFF.

The V call is TRBV28, the J call TRBJ2-7; 7 nucleotides line up with TRBD2. With 3 bases clipped from V and 5 bases from J, the junction kept 10 bases outside the gene matches. Germline V gene sequence: CDR1 MDHEN, CDR2 SYDVKM. The CDR3 consists of 15 residues. DNA for the CDR3: TGTGCCAGCAGTTTGGCGGGCGGGAGAGGGGACGAGCAGTACTTC. Encoded protein: CASSLAGGRGDEQYF.

This chain links TRBV7-2 with TRBJ2-1; perhaps D is TRBD1 or TRBD2 (5 bases each). This CDR3 comprises 14 residues. V was clipped by 5 bases and J by 7 bases, with 15 bases between them. The germline gives CDR1 SGHTA, CDR2 FQGNSA. For the CDR3, the DNA is TGTGCCAGCAGCCCGGGGCCAGCCGGGAATGAGCAGTTCTTC. Its protein is CASSPGPAGNEQFF.

This clonotype has only a few counts. The chain carries TRBV6-1 and TRBJ2-5; possible D gene TRBD1, 6 bases. From germline, CDR1 is MNHNS and CDR2 SASEGT. The CDR3 contains 15 residues. Trimming shortened V by 1 base and J by 4 bases, and 13 bases separated the two germline ends. As DNA, the CDR3 is TGTGCCAGCAGTGAAGGACAGGTAACCGGAGAGACCCAGTACTTC. Protein: CASSEGQVTGETQYF.

The rearrangement links TRBV5-1 to TRBJ2-7; the D is unclear. This CDR3 has 15 amino acids. V was clipped by 0 bases and J by 4 bases, with 14 bases between them. Germline V gives CDR1 SGHRS, CDR2 YFSETQ. The CDR3 loop reads CASSLGGSYGYEQYF. The DNA of the CDR3 is TGCGCCAGCAGCTTGGGCGGTAGCTACGGATACGAGCAGTACTTC.

The chain carries TRBV6-5 and TRBJ1-1; weak D call: TRBD1 (6 bases). V was clipped by 4 bases and J by 1 base, with 13 bases between them. The CDR3 length is 15 residues. Germline CDR1 reads MNHEY; CDR2 reads SVGAGI. CDR3 nucleotide sequence: TGTGCCAGCAGTTTAAACAGGGAGCAGAACACTGAAGCTTTCTTT. It encodes CASSLNREQNTEAFF.

The gene calls are TRBV19 and TRBJ1-2; D gene uncertain. V gave up 6 bases and J gave up 0 bases, with 14 bases separating them. This CDR3 is 15 amino acids long. Germline V gives CDR1 LNHDA, CDR2 SQIVND (reference sequence). CDR3: CASSDRHGPNYGYTF. As DNA, the CDR3 is TGTGCCAGTAGCGACCGACACGGTCCTAACTATGGCTACACCTTC.

V gene TRBV27 combines with J gene TRBJ2-2; no clear D gene. Deletions cut 5 bases from V and 2 bases from J, with 9 bases between. CDR1 and CDR2 (germline): MNHEY, SMNVEV (reference sequence). The CDR3 is made up of 14 amino acids. This CDR3 reads CASSMLPNTGELFF. CDR3 sequence (DNA): TGTGCCAGCAGTATGCTGCCTAACACCGGGGAGCTGTTTTTT.

This chain links TRBV20-1 with TRBJ2-3; no clear D. Germline lookup yields CDR1 DFQATT and CDR2 SNEGSKA (reference sequence). The V end lost 3 bases, the J end lost 4 bases, and 8 bases lay between the germline ends. This CDR3 spans 12 amino acids. The DNA of the CDR3 is TGCAGTGCTAGTTCCCAGCCAGATACGCAGTATTTT. Translated, it gives CSASSQPDTQYF.

This chain joins TRBV30 and TRBJ2-6; TRBD2 is a possible D gene (6 bases). This CDR3 region has 16 residues. V was cut by 2 bases and J by 1 base, with 12 bases left in between. Germline-derived CDR1 and CDR2 are GTSNPN and SVGIG (reference sequence). Written as DNA, the CDR3 is TGTGCCTGGAGTTGGACGGGGGAGTCTGGGGCCAACGTCCTGACTTTC. Translating gives CAWSWTGESGANVLTF. Together with reference TRBV30 and TRBJ2-6, the CDR3 gives the full variable domain: SQTIHQWPATLVQPVGSPLSLECTVEGTSNPNLYWYRQAAGRGLQLLFYSVGIGQISSEVPQNLSASRPQDRQFILSSKKLLLSDSGFYLCAWSWTGESGANVLTFGAGSRLTVL.

This chain connects TRBV27 to TRBJ1-2, with D tentatively TRBD1 (6 bases). The V end lost 6 bases, the J end lost 4 bases, and 18 bases lay between the germline ends. CDR3 length equals 15 residues. Germline V gives CDR1 MNHEY, CDR2 SMNVEV (reference sequence). The CDR3 DNA reads as TGTGCCAGCAGGGTTGGACAGAATCAATTCTATGGCTACACCTTC. This codes for CASRVGQNQFYGYTF.

V is TRBV7-9 and J is TRBJ2-3; D is perhaps TRBD2 (5 bases). With 4 bases removed from V and 2 bases from J, the gap between germline ends came to 13 bases. The CDR3 runs 15 residues. Germline lookup yields CDR1 SEHNR and CDR2 FQNEAQ (reference sequence). The CDR3 DNA sequence: TGTGCCAGCAGCTCTTCAGCGGACCCCACAGATACGCAGTATTTT. Protein: CASSSSADPTDTQYF.